Below, 3 T cell receptor beta chains from the same sample are listed, as sequenced in a study of cytomegalovirus exposure and HLA in healthy donors. Profiled with immunoSEQ multiplex PCR; TCRdb holds only in-frame clones, not every one. This sample has more than 80,000 clones, with 88% found just once. The sample consisted of PBMCs. These receptors all come from a young woman in good health and CMV-seropositive.

This chain links TRBV27 with TRBJ2-3; D is ambiguous. Germline V CDR1 and CDR2: MNHEY, SMNVEV (reference sequence). Deletions cut 10 bases from V and 6 bases from J, with 11 bases between. The CDR3 consists of 11 residues. CDR3 in amino acids: CATTRGDTQYF. In nucleotides, the CDR3 is TGTGCCACCACCCGAGGTGATACGCAGTATTTT.

The chain links TRBV4-1 to TRBJ2-7, with D hard to call. Per germline, CDR1 MGHRA and CDR2 YSYEKL. Trimming left V 5 bases short and J 0 bases short, with 11 bases between. The CDR3 contains 14 residues. CDR3 sequence (DNA): TGCGCCAGCAGCTCGGCAGCGAGCTCCTACGAGCAGTACTTC. It is translated as CASSSAASSYEQYF.

The chain has TRBV7-9 and TRBJ1-1, with 8 bases lining up with TRBD1. This CDR3 is built from 14 residues. CDR1 is SEHNR, CDR2 FQNEAQ, per germline (reference sequence). Trimming removed 5 bases from V and 5 bases from J; junction bases left unmatched: 7. This CDR3 reads CASSASGGGTEAFF. CDR3 coding DNA: TGTGCCAGCAGCGCCTCAGGGGGCGGGACTGAAGCTTTCTTT.